This entry describes one T cell receptor (beta chain). The target antigen is unknown. Only in-frame clones appear in the TCRdb table, and some are missing; sequencing was by immunoSEQ multiplex PCR. The repertoire holds millions of clones, with 85% to 95% as singletons. This sample was included in a study of shared clonotypes between healthy human individuals. This CDR3 is 15 amino acids long. Trimming at V came to 3 bases and at J to 3 bases, leaving 5 bases not matched to a gene. The germline V gene encodes CDR1 KGHSH and CDR2 LQKENI. The CD4+ fraction was divided into a CD45RA+ naive subset and a CD45RA-negative memory subset. Overall study findings and caveats: Expectations were that clonotype sharing among donors would be affected by sequencing depth. Large sequencing depth failed to make sorted-subset sequencing complete, rarefaction showed. On the whole, naive subsets had larger estimated richness than memory subsets had.

The V call is TRBV18, the J call TRBJ1-5; 7 bases are a match to TRBD1. This receptor was identified in a man aged 18-30 years in good health. Some clones in this sample may be carry-over from other donors' samples. The sequenced sample consisted of naive CD4+ T cells from PBMCs. The subset is: CD45RA+ positively selected. CDR3: CASSPSGTVNQPQHF. The DNA of the CDR3 is TGTGCCAGCTCACCTTCAGGGACAGTCAATCAGCCCCAGCATTTT.